A selection of T cell receptor beta chains follows, all from one sample in a study of cytotoxic CD8 clonotypes in ibrutinib-treated CLL. Assay used: immunoSEQ multiplex PCR; TCRdb lists only in-frame clones, some missing. Of about 250,000 clones listed, roughly 74% were seen once; the top ten hold 15% to 19%. Specimen: PBMCs, collected after 24 months of ibrutinib treatment. All receptors derive from a human donor with chronic lymphocytic leukemia. Both conserved end residues are part of each CDR3. Fields, in order: V gene, clone size, J gene, D gene, CDR3 DNA, CDR3 protein. A D gene is named only where the DNA matches it firmly. Not every row has a clone size; where given, it reads once, few, many or a size class.

V: TRBV5-4
size: -
J: TRBJ2-5
D: -
DNA: TGTGCCAGCAGCTTGGGCAGCGGCAGGATCTCGGAGACCCAGTACTTC
CDR3: CASSLGSGRISETQYF

V: TRBV2
size: -
J: TRBJ2-7
D: -
DNA: TGTGCCAGCAATACGGTAGCAGGGCCCTACGAGCAGTACTTC
CDR3: CASNTVAGPYEQYF

V: TRBV2
size: -
J: TRBJ2-1
D: TRBD2
DNA: TGTGCCAGCAATCGACTAGCGGGATACAATGAGCAGTTCTTC
CDR3: CASNRLAGYNEQFF

V: TRBV4-3
size: -
J: TRBJ1-5
D: TRBD1
DNA: TGCGCCAGCAGCCAAGGACAGGGTAATCAGCCCCAGCATTTT
CDR3: CASSQGQGNQPQHF

V: TRBV9
size: -
J: TRBJ2-1
D: TRBD2
DNA: TGTGCCAGCAGCGTAGCACTAGCGGGAGGGTACGATGAGCAGTTCTTC
CDR3: CASSVALAGGYDEQFF

V: TRBV28
size: -
J: TRBJ1-5
D: -
DNA: TGTGCCAGCAGTTTGCGGAATCAGCCCCAGCATTTT
CDR3: CASSLRNQPQHF

V: TRBV30
size: -
J: TRBJ2-1
D: -
DNA: TGTGCCTGGAGTGGACAATATGAGCAGTTCTTC
CDR3: CAWSGQYEQFF

V: TRBV2
size: -
J: TRBJ2-7
D: -
DNA: TGTGCCAGCAGCTTCGGACTTCTCTCCTACGAGCAGTACTTC
CDR3: CASSFGLLSYEQYF

V: TRBV7-9
size: -
J: TRBJ2-7
D: TRBD2
DNA: TGTGCCAGCAGCTTAGGGACTAGCGGGAGTTTGGCCTACGAGCAGTACTTC
CDR3: CASSLGTSGSLAYEQYF

V: TRBV28
size: few
J: TRBJ1-5
D: -
DNA: TGTGCCAGCAGTGAGCCGCGAGGCAATCAGCCCCAGCATTTT
CDR3: CASSEPRGNQPQHF

V: TRBV2
size: -
J: TRBJ2-7
D: -
DNA: TGTGCCAGCACCCAGGTAGCCTACGAGCAGTACTTC
CDR3: CASTQVAYEQYF

V: TRBV11-3
size: -
J: TRBJ2-5
D: -
DNA: TGTGCCAGCAGCCGACAGGCCGTGGAGACCCAGTACTTC
CDR3: CASSRQAVETQYF

V: TRBV29-1
size: -
J: TRBJ1-1
D: -
DNA: TGCAGCGTTGTGATCTGGAGTGAGAACACTGAAGCTTTCTTT
CDR3: CSVVIWSENTEAFF

V: TRBV25-1
size: -
J: TRBJ2-3
D: -
DNA: TGTGCCAGCAGTGACTTCAGGGAGGGCACAGATACGCAGTATTTT
CDR3: CASSDFREGTDTQYF

V: TRBV19
size: few
J: TRBJ2-7
D: TRBD1
DNA: TGTGCCAGTAGGGGACAGCGGCCCTACGAGCAGTACTTC
CDR3: CASRGQRPYEQYF

V: TRBV28
size: -
J: TRBJ2-7
D: -
DNA: TGTGCCAGCAGTTTTCGGGCGGCCCCTGGGCAGTACTTC
CDR3: CASSFRAAPGQYF

V: TRBV11-2
size: -
J: TRBJ2-1
D: TRBD1
DNA: TGTGCCAGCAGCTTACAAGGGGGCGCCTACAATGAGCAGTTCTTC
CDR3: CASSLQGGAYNEQFF

V: TRBV27
size: once
J: TRBJ2-7
D: TRBD1
DNA: TGTGCCAGCAGCTCCGCATTCGGACAGGGGTCGCACGAGCAGTACTTC
CDR3: CASSSAFGQGSHEQYF

V: TRBV9
size: -
J: TRBJ1-1
D: -
DNA: TGTGCCAGCAGCGTCCGTATGAACACTGAAGCTTTCTTT
CDR3: CASSVRMNTEAFF

V: TRBV7-3
size: -
J: TRBJ2-3
D: -
DNA: TGTGCCAGCAGTCGCTCTAGCACAGATACGCAGTATTTT
CDR3: CASSRSSTDTQYF

V: TRBV5-1
size: few
J: TRBJ2-1
D: TRBD2
DNA: TGCGCCAGCAGCCCCGCCGGGACTAGCTACAATGAGCAGTTCTTC
CDR3: CASSPAGTSYNEQFF

V: TRBV19
size: once
J: TRBJ1-2
D: -
DNA: TGTGCCAGTAGTCGGCCGCCGGATAGGGGCTACACCTTC
CDR3: CASSRPPDRGYTF

V: TRBV9
size: -
J: TRBJ2-7
D: TRBD1
DNA: TGTGCCAGCAGCCCCTCAGAGGGGGCCGGGAACTACGAGCAGTACTTC
CDR3: CASSPSEGAGNYEQYF

V: TRBV28
size: few
J: TRBJ2-3
D: -
DNA: TGTGCCAGCAGTTTAGGTCTTAGCACAGATACGCAGTATTTT
CDR3: CASSLGLSTDTQYF

V: TRBV2
size: few
J: TRBJ1-1
D: -
DNA: TGTGCCAGCAGCCTCCCGGGTGAAGCTTTCTTT
CDR3: CASSLPGEAFF

V: TRBV6-5
size: few
J: TRBJ1-3
D: -
DNA: TGTGCCAGCAGTTACGACAGGACCAGCTCTGGAAACACCATATATTTT
CDR3: CASSYDRTSSGNTIYF

V: TRBV6-6
size: -
J: TRBJ1-1
D: -
DNA: TGTGCCAGCATGGTAGATACTGAAGCTTTCTTT
CDR3: CASMVDTEAFF

V: TRBV27
size: -
J: TRBJ2-7
D: TRBD2
DNA: TGTGCCAGCAGTTGGGGGGGCTCCTACGAGCAGTACTTC
CDR3: CASSWGGSYEQYF

V: TRBV6-5
size: -
J: TRBJ1-4
D: TRBD1
DNA: TGTGCCACCCGGCTACAGGGGGCAGAAAAACTGTTTTTT
CDR3: CATRLQGAEKLFF

V: TRBV7-7
size: -
J: TRBJ2-1
D: TRBD2
DNA: TGTGCTAGCAGCCTACTAGCGGGAGGCAATGAGCAGTTCTTC
CDR3: CASSLLAGGNEQFF

V: TRBV5-1
size: once
J: TRBJ2-3
D: -
DNA: TGCGCCAGCAGCTTGGTGAGGGAGTGGGGCCTAGATACGCAGTATTTT
CDR3: CASSLVREWGLDTQYF

V: TRBV7-2
size: -
J: TRBJ2-2
D: TRBD1
DNA: TGTGCCGGCCCGACAGGGGCACGGACCGGGGAGCTGTTTTTT
CDR3: CAGPTGARTGELFF

V: TRBV7-6
size: -
J: TRBJ2-3
D: TRBD1
DNA: TGTGCCAGCAGCCCCGACAGGGTGGAAAGGTATTTT
CDR3: CASSPDRVERYF

V: TRBV9
size: -
J: TRBJ2-3
D: -
DNA: TGTGCCAGCAGCGTACTCCAGGGAGGCACAGATACGCAGTATTTT
CDR3: CASSVLQGGTDTQYF

V: TRBV7-2
size: -
J: TRBJ1-2
D: TRBD1
DNA: TGTGCCAGCACCTCGGGCCAGGGGGTGGTCTATGGCTACACCTTC
CDR3: CASTSGQGVVYGYTF

V: TRBV25-1
size: few
J: TRBJ2-5
D: TRBD2
DNA: TGTGCCAGCAGTGCGGGACTAGCGGAGGAGACCCAGTACTTC
CDR3: CASSAGLAEETQYF

V: TRBV7-8
size: -
J: TRBJ2-1
D: -
DNA: TGTGCCAGCAGCTTAGGTCAGGGATTAGATGAGCAGTTCTTC
CDR3: CASSLGQGLDEQFF

V: TRBV4-3
size: -
J: TRBJ1-1
D: TRBD1
DNA: TGCGCCAGCAGCCAAGATCGTCTTGGGACAGGGATGAACACTGAAGCTTTCTTT
CDR3: CASSQDRLGTGMNTEAFF

V: TRBV15
size: -
J: TRBJ1-5
D: -
DNA: TGTGCCACCAGACGGACGGGGAGGCGGGATCAGCCCCAGCATTTT
CDR3: CATRRTGRRDQPQHF

V: TRBV5-1
size: once
J: TRBJ2-3
D: TRBD2
DNA: TGCGCCAGCAGCTCACCGAGGACTAGCGGCGATACGCAGTATTTT
CDR3: CASSSPRTSGDTQYF

V: TRBV9
size: few
J: TRBJ2-3
D: TRBD2
DNA: TGTGCCAGCAGCGTGGGGGGAGCGGGAGCCACAGATACGCAGTATTTT
CDR3: CASSVGGAGATDTQYF

V: TRBV6-5
size: few
J: TRBJ2-7
D: -
DNA: TGTGCCAGCAGTTCCCCTGGGACACTATCCTACGAGCAGTACTTC
CDR3: CASSSPGTLSYEQYF

V: TRBV6-5
size: -
J: TRBJ1-5
D: TRBD1
DNA: TGTGCCAGCAGTTACCGAAGGACAGGGCTGGCTCAGCCCCAGCATTTT
CDR3: CASSYRRTGLAQPQHF

V: TRBV7-8
size: few
J: TRBJ1-5
D: TRBD1
DNA: TGTGCCAGCAGCGGGGGGACAGGGGACCAGCCCCAGCATTTT
CDR3: CASSGGTGDQPQHF

V: TRBV7-3
size: few
J: TRBJ1-1
D: TRBD1
DNA: TGTGCCAGCAGCAGGACAGGTTGGAACACTGAAGCTTTCTTT
CDR3: CASSRTGWNTEAFF

V: TRBV7-2
size: -
J: TRBJ1-2
D: -
DNA: TGTGCCAGCAGCCCTCAGATAGGGGGAAACTATGGCTACACCTTC
CDR3: CASSPQIGGNYGYTF

V: TRBV7-2
size: -
J: TRBJ1-2
D: TRBD1
DNA: TGTGCCAGCAGCATAGAAGACAGGGCGAAGGGTGGCTACACCTTC
CDR3: CASSIEDRAKGGYTF

V: TRBV28
size: -
J: TRBJ1-2
D: TRBD1
DNA: TGTGCCAGCAGTTCCCCCGGGACAGCCGGTTATGGCTACACCTTC
CDR3: CASSSPGTAGYGYTF

V: TRBV7-9
size: -
J: TRBJ1-4
D: -
DNA: TGTGCCAGCAGAGGGGTACAAGGGGGTAATGAAAAACTGTTTTTT
CDR3: CASRGVQGGNEKLFF

V: TRBV27
size: -
J: TRBJ1-1
D: -
DNA: TGTGCCAGCAGTGGCACCTTACATTCTGAAGCTTTCTTT
CDR3: CASSGTLHSEAFF